This T cell receptor (beta chain) was captured in a study of T cell changes during pregnancy in multiple sclerosis. CDR1 is MDHEN and CDR2 is SYDVKM in the germline V gene. The trim removed 6 bases at V and 4 bases at J, leaving 14 bases unmatched. There are 16 residues in the CDR3. TCRdb's copy holds only in-frame clones and misses some; the assay was immunoSEQ multiplex PCR. The table includes around 35,000 clones, 90% detected once. This clone has a single count. The chain employs TRBV28 and TRBJ1-1; TRBD1 matches at 7 bases. The sample consisted of CD8+ T cells from peripheral blood mononuclear cells, taken in the first trimester of pregnancy. The source is a female donor with multiple sclerosis, enrolled in a pregnancy study. The CDR3 DNA is TGTGCCAGCAGCCCGAGAGGGGGCGGTGGGGGCACTGAAGCTTTCTTT. Translation gives CASSPRGGGGGTEAFF.